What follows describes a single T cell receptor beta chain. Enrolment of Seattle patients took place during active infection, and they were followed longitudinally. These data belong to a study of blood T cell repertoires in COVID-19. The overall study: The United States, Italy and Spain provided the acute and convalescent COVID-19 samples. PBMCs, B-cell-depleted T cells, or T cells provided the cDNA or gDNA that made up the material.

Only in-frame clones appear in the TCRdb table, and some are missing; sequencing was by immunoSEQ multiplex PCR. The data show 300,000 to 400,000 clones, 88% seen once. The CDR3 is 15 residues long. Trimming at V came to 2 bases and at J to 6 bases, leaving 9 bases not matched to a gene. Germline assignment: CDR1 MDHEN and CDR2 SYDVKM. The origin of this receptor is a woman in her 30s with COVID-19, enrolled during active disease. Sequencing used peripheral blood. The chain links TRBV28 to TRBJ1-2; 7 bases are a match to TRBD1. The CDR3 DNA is TGTGCCAGCAGTTTAGGGAACAGGGGAATGAATGGCTACACCTTC. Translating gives CASSLGNRGMNGYTF.